This TCR beta chain appears in the sequencing data of a study of control samples from healthy donors and cancer patients. Sequenced by immunoSEQ multiplex PCR; TCRdb stores in-frame clones only, minus some. The table includes fewer than 70,000 clones, around 94% detected once. Germline assignment: CDR1 MDHEN and CDR2 SYDVKM. V lost 10 bases and J lost 3; bases outside the gene matches: 2. The CDR3 has 11 residues. The sequence was collected from a man aged 25 to 45 in good health. This rearrangement joins TRBV28 to TRBJ2-7; 8 bases line up with TRBD1. The sequencing input was blood. In nucleotides, the CDR3 is TGTGCCATCGGGACAGGCTACGAGCAGTACTTC. Its translation: CAIGTGYEQYF.